This T cell receptor beta chain was identified in a study of cytomegalovirus exposure and HLA in healthy donors. Profiled with immunoSEQ multiplex PCR; TCRdb holds only in-frame clones, not every one. The sample has 210,000 or so clones, about 86% seen once; the top ten hold around 3%. This clone appeared once. The CDR3 contains 17 residues. The junction had 3 bases not matched to a gene; V was cut back by 1 base and J by 2 bases. Germline lookup yields CDR1 SEHNR and CDR2 FQNEAQ (reference sequence). The chain has TRBV7-9 and TRBJ2-5, with 14 bases identical to TRBD2. The receptor was derived from a young woman in good health and CMV-seronegative. Input material: PBMCs. The CDR3 DNA reads as TGTGCCAGCAGCTTAGTGGGACTAGCGGGAGTTCAAGAGACCCAGTACTTC. Amino acids: CASSLVGLAGVQETQYF.